Each of the 16 T cell receptor beta chains below was sequenced from the same sample in a study of CD8 T cells in Susac syndrome. An input of about 0.5 to 1 ug of RNA was subjected to reverse transcription using random hexamers. TCRdb used MiXCR to reprocess the immunoSEQ multiplex PCR reads, holding one entry per CDR3 protein. Of 100,000 to 150,000 distinct CDR3 sequences in the sample, around 96% were seen once. Sequenced sample: CD8+ T cells from PBMCs. The receptors were sampled from a human donor with Susac syndrome.

CDR3 loop: CASSQVDQETQYF. CDR3 DNA: TGCGCCAGCAGCCAAGTGGACCAAGAGACCCAGTACTTC. V gene TRBV4-1 combines with J gene TRBJ2-5; D is unclear. Germline V gives CDR1 MGHRA, CDR2 YSYEKL. With 1 base removed from V and 0 bases from J, the gap between germline ends came to 3 bases. The CDR3 runs to 13 residues.

In nucleotides, the CDR3 is TGTGCCAGCAGCCCAGCGGGAGTAGGCTACGAGCAGTACTTC. The encoded protein is CASSPAGVGYEQYF. The chain combines TRBV6-6 with TRBJ2-7, with 8 bases identical to TRBD2. J was trimmed by 3 bases and V by 6 bases; bases with no gene match: 7. This CDR3 has 14 residues. CDR1 is MNHNY, CDR2 SVGAGI, per germline (reference sequence).

V is TRBV6-4 and J is TRBJ1-2; TRBD1 is a possible D gene (5 bases). Germline values: CDR1 MRHNA, CDR2 SNTAGT. This CDR3 is built from 12 residues. V was pared by 8 bases and J by 8 bases, with 15 bases between. CDR3 amino acids: CASHGAVCGYTF. The DNA for the CDR3 is TGTGCCAGCCATGGGGCGGTTTGCGGCTACACCTTC.

The chain uses TRBV13 and TRBJ1-1; TRBD1 might be the D (5 bases). This CDR3 is built from 14 residues. The V end was cut by 4 bases, the J end by 8 bases, with 17 bases between. From germline, CDR1 is PRHDT and CDR2 FYEKMQ (reference sequence). CDR3 nucleotides: TGTGCCAGCAGCTCCGGGGGGGTAGGGGCCGAAGCTTTCTTT. Its protein product is CASSSGGVGAEAFF.

The rearrangement uses TRBV6-5 and TRBJ2-7; TRBD1 might be the D (6 bases). Germline CDR1 reads MNHEY; CDR2 reads SVGAGI. V was shortened by 6 bases and J by 1 base, with 13 bases between the two germline ends. The length of the CDR3 is 14 residues. For the CDR3, the DNA is TGTGCCAGCAGCCGCAGGGGTCCGTCCTACGAGCAGTACTTC. Amino acid sequence: CASSRRGPSYEQYF.

The CDR3 DNA is TGTGCCAGCAGTCCCCTTGCGGATAAGAACACCGGGGAGCTGTTTTTT. This codes for CASSPLADKNTGELFF. This chain connects TRBV6-2 or TRBV6-3 to TRBJ2-2; D ambiguous. Trimming pared 5 bases from V and 1 base from J, leaving 14 bases between. This CDR3 has 16 residues. Germline V gives CDR1 MNHEY, CDR2 SVGEGT.

This clonotype was seen more than once but under ten times. The J gene is TRBJ2-1, the V gene TRBV20-1, with 11 bases aligning to TRBD2. This CDR3 has 14 residues. The ends lost 2 bases at V and 4 bases at J; junction bases unmatched: 1. In germline, CDR1 is DFQATT, CDR2 SNEGSKA (reference sequence). CDR3 nucleotide sequence: TGCAGTGCTAGACTAGCGGGGGGATACAATGAGCAGTTCTTC. Its translation: CSARLAGGYNEQFF.

The chain carries TRBV30 and TRBJ2-1; D gene unclear. From germline, CDR1 is GTSNPN and CDR2 SVGIG (reference sequence). V was shortened by 8 bases and J by 0 bases, with 11 bases between the two germline ends. This CDR3 comprises 13 residues. The CDR3 coding sequence is TGTGCCCTGAGGAGCGACTCCTACAATGAGCAGTTCTTC. It specifies CALRSDSYNEQFF.

The chain uses TRBV14 and TRBJ2-3; 7 bases are shared with TRBD1. Unmatched junction bases numbered 12, after V lost 4 bases and J lost 2 bases. The CDR3 is made up of 17 amino acids. Germline V CDR1 and CDR2: SGHDN, FVKESK. CDR3 region: CASSPASRGQNTDTQYF. CDR3 bases: TGTGCCAGCAGCCCGGCATCGAGGGGGCAGAACACAGATACGCAGTATTTT.

The gene calls are TRBV20-1 and TRBJ1-5, with a possible D match to TRBD1 (5 bases). The CDR3 consists of 15 residues. Germline lookup yields CDR1 DFQATT and CDR2 SNEGSKA (reference sequence). V was pared by 0 bases and J by 5 bases, with 14 bases between. CDR3 coding DNA: TGCAGTGCTAGAGATTCATGGGGGGACCATCAGCCCCAGCATTTT. It is translated as CSARDSWGDHQPQHF.

The chain recombines TRBV7-9 with TRBJ2-1; D is undetermined. CDR1 and CDR2 from the germline V gene are SEHNR and FQNEAQ (reference sequence). V was clipped by 3 bases and J by 2 bases, with 8 bases between them. This CDR3 region has 14 residues. CDR3 in amino acids: CASSLWDTYNEQFF. CDR3 coding DNA: TGTGCCAGCAGCTTGTGGGATACCTACAATGAGCAGTTCTTC.

The gene calls are TRBV29-1 and TRBJ1-2; TRBD1 agrees at 8 bases. CDR3 length: 13 amino acids. V lost 3 bases, J lost 4 bases, and 4 bases stayed unmatched. Germline V CDR1 and CDR2: SQVTM, ANQGSEA. In DNA form, the CDR3 reads TGCAGCGTTGAGGACAGGGAACGCTATGGCTACACCTTC. Translation gives CSVEDRERYGYTF.

V usage is TRBV14 and J usage is TRBJ2-2; D is unclear. This CDR3 is 14 amino acids long. Between the trimmed V and J ends, which lost 6 bases and 0 bases, there was a span of 8 bases. Germline V gene sequence: CDR1 SGHDN, CDR2 FVKESK. The CDR3 DNA is TGTGCCAGCAGTAGGACGACGAACACCGGGGAGCTGTTTTTT. Encoded protein: CASSRTTNTGELFF.

This clonotype is a singleton in its sample. The rearrangement uses TRBV7-6 and TRBJ2-1, with 7 bases lining up with TRBD2. V trimming: 1 base; J trimming: 8 bases; junction bases outside the gene matches: 11. Germline V gene sequence: CDR1 SGHVS, CDR2 FNYEAQ. This CDR3 is built from 16 residues. The CDR3 nucleotides read TGTGCCAGCAGCTTAGGTAGTGGCGGGAGTCGCTATGAGCAGTTCTTC. Translating it yields CASSLGSGGSRYEQFF.

The chain combines TRBV19 with TRBJ1-2; D is unclear. V was shortened by 5 bases and J by 4 bases, with 8 bases between the two germline ends. Germline V CDR1 and CDR2: LNHDA, SQIVND (reference sequence). The CDR3 sequence is 12 residues long. DNA of the CDR3: TGTGCCAGTAGTCCCGGCGGCTATGGCTACACCTTC. This encodes CASSPGGYGYTF.

The chain employs TRBV7-9 and TRBJ1-5; the D is unclear. The CDR3 length is 17 residues. The germline V gene encodes CDR1 SEHNR and CDR2 FQNEAQ (reference sequence). Trimming removed 1 base from V and 2 bases from J, with 15 bases in between. The CDR3 reads CASSLGEGRIRNQPQHF. CDR3 nucleotides: TGTGCCAGCAGCTTAGGGGAAGGCAGGATCCGCAATCAGCCCCAGCATTTT.